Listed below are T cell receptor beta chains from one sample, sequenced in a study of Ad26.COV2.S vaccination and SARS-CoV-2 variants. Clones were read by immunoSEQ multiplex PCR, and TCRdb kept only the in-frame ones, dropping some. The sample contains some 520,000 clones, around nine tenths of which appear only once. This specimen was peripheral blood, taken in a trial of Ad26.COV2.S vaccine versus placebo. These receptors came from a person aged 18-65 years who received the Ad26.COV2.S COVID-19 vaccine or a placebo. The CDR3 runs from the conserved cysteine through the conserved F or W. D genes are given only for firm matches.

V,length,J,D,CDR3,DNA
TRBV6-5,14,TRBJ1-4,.,CASREGGSREKLFF,TGTGCCAGCCGGGAGGGTGGGTCTAGGGAAAAACTGTTTTTT
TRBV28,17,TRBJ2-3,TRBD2,CASSQRGLAGGTDTQYF,TGTGCCAGCAGTCAGAGAGGACTAGCGGGAGGGACAGATACGCAGTATTTT
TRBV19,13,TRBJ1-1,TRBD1,CASSPGTETEAFF,TGTGCCAGTAGTCCCGGGACAGAGACTGAAGCTTTCTTT
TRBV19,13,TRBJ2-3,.,CASSTRLGDTQYF,TGTGCCAGTAGTACCCGCCTAGGGGATACGCAGTATTTT
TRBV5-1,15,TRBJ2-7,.,CASSLVFTTRYEQYF,TGCGCCAGCAGCTTGGTTTTCACCACCCGCTACGAGCAGTACTTC
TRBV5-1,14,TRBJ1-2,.,CASTDRVGTSGYTF,TGCGCCAGCACGGACCGGGTCGGGACGTCTGGCTACACCTTC
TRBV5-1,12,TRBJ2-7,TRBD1,CASSSGQLQEYF,TGCGCCAGCAGCTCGGGACAGCTTCAGGAGTACTTC
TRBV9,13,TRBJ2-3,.,CASSPSPGDTQYF,TGTGCCAGCAGCCCCTCCCCCGGGGATACGCAGTATTTT
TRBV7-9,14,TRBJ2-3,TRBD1,CASSLDRSTDTQYF,TGTGCCAGCAGCTTGGACAGGAGCACAGATACGCAGTATTTT
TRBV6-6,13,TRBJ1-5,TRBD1,CASTTGDNQPQHF,TGTGCCAGCACCACAGGGGACAATCAGCCCCAGCATTTT
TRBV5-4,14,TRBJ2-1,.,CASSLSDPENEQFF,TGTGCCAGCAGCTTGAGCGACCCGGAAAATGAGCAGTTCTTC
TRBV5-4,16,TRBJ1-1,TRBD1,CASSLMGQDPNTEAFF,TGTGCCAGCAGCTTGATGGGACAGGACCCGAACACTGAAGCTTTCTTT
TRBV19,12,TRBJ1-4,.,CASTQGYEKLFF,TGTGCCAGTACACAGGGCTATGAAAAACTGTTTTTT